Each of the 28 T cell receptor beta chains below was sequenced from the same sample in a study of PD-L1 blockade in urothelial cancer (dated by TCRdb to the late 2010s). The library was obtained by the immunoSEQ multiplex PCR assay. What TCRdb holds here is the immuneACCESS table cut down to in-frame rearrangements. Part of the clones is not present; checked against another copy, under half of the missing clones reflect an unresolved V gene, and the others are unexplained. The sample table records fewer than 75,000 clones; under 90% of these occur just once. The ten largest clonotypes hold 4.5% to 5.5% of the sample. Here the sequenced sample was PBMCs, taken around atezolizumab (anti-PD-L1) treatment. The receptors were sampled from a man aged 65-85 years with urothelial cancer.

The gene calls are TRBV5-4 and TRBJ2-1; 7 nucleotides match TRBD2. Germline values: CDR1 SGHNT, CDR2 YYREEE (reference sequence). This CDR3 is built from 16 residues. V shed 0 bases, J shed 7 bases, and the junction held 10 bases outside the gene matches. The CDR3 DNA reads TGTGCCAGCAGCTTGGCCGGGCGCGGGAGTGAAAATGAGCAGTTCTTC. Translation: CASSLAGRGSENEQFF.

V is TRBV28 and J is TRBJ1-4; the match to TRBD1 covers 12 bases. J gave up 7 bases and V 5 bases, and 5 bases lay outside the gene matches. Germline V gene lookup returns CDR1 MDHEN and CDR2 SYDVKM. The CDR3 has 15 residues. The CDR3 DNA reads as TGTGCCAGCAGTCTACCGGGACAGGGGGCTGAAAAACTGTTTTTT. Translated, it gives CASSLPGQGAEKLFF.

This rearrangement joins TRBV19 to TRBJ2-3; 12 nucleotides agree with TRBD2. After removal of 3 bases from V and 0 bases from J, the junction contained 1 base not matched to a gene. The length of the CDR3 is 16 residues. Germline V gene lookup returns CDR1 LNHDA and CDR2 SQIVND (reference sequence). The CDR3 nucleotides are TGTGCCAGTAGTATGGGGACTAGCGGGAGCACAGATACGCAGTATTTT. Its translation is CASSMGTSGSTDTQYF.

The chain combines TRBV19 with TRBJ2-1; 7 nucleotides match TRBD2. This CDR3 region has 14 residues. Per germline, CDR1 LNHDA and CDR2 SQIVND (reference sequence). V lost 6 bases, J lost 5 bases, and 7 bases stayed unmatched. The CDR3 region is CASRGGTTNNEQFF. The CDR3 DNA is TGTGCCAGTAGGGGGGGGACTACTAACAATGAGCAGTTCTTC.

V and J are TRBV11-2 and TRBJ2-1, with TRBD2 as a possible D gene (5 bases). Trimming took off 2 bases at V and 4 bases at J, with 9 bases between the two ends. There are 14 residues in the CDR3. Germline CDR1 SGHAT, CDR2 FQNNGV. CDR3 protein: CASSLSGGYNEQFF. CDR3 in DNA: TGTGCCAGCAGCTTATCTGGCGGGTACAATGAGCAGTTCTTC.

This sequence joins TRBV6-1 and TRBJ2-7; 7 positions agree with TRBD1. The CDR3 extends over 15 amino acids. CDR1 and CDR2 from the germline V gene are MNHNS and SASEGT. J gave up 6 bases and V 1 base, and 9 bases lay outside the gene matches. CDR3 loop: CASSEVETGRGEQYF. The CDR3 region has the DNA TGTGCCAGCAGTGAAGTGGAGACAGGGCGAGGCGAGCAGTACTTC.

The CDR3 loop is CASSPTSGDRELFF. In DNA form, the CDR3 reads TGTGCCAGCAGCCCTACTAGCGGGGACAGGGAGCTGTTTTTT. The chain carries TRBV7-8 and TRBJ2-2; 10 bases align to TRBD2. Germline V gives CDR1 SGHVS, CDR2 FQNEAQ. The CDR3 spans 14 residues. V lost 5 bases, J lost 9 bases, and 6 bases stayed unmatched.

This clone was seen once. The rearrangement joins TRBV4-1 to TRBJ2-3, with 8 nucleotides matching TRBD1. The CDR3 length is 17 residues. Losses at the gene ends were 0 bases for V and 4 bases for J; bases not matched to a gene: 9. Germline values: CDR1 MGHRA, CDR2 YSYEKL. The CDR3 is CASSQDPAGGSSDTQYF. The CDR3 region has the DNA TGCGCCAGCAGCCAAGATCCGGCAGGGGGCTCATCAGATACGCAGTATTTT.

This clone was observed a few times. CDR3: CSTKGQLNTEAFF. CDR3 nucleotide sequence: TGCAGCACCAAGGGACAGTTGAACACTGAAGCTTTCTTT. The chain combines TRBV29-1 with TRBJ1-1, with 7 bases identical to TRBD1. Trimming removed 8 bases from V and 0 bases from J; junction bases left unmatched: 6. Per the germline V gene, CDR1 is SQVTM and CDR2 is ANQGSEA. There are 13 residues in the CDR3. Filled out from reference TRBV29-1 and TRBJ1-1, the complete variable domain reads SAVISQKPSRDICQRGTSLTIQCQVDSQVTMMFWYRQQPGQSLTLIATANQGSEATYESGFVIDKFPISRPNLTFSTLTVSNMSPEDSSIYLCSTKGQLNTEAFFGQGTRLTVV.

The chain employs TRBV11-3 and TRBJ2-1; 9 bases are a match to TRBD2. This CDR3 has 13 residues. Germline lookup yields CDR1 SGHNT and CDR2 YENEEA. V lost 4 bases to trimming and J lost 8 bases; unmatched junction nucleotides: 3. CDR3 sequence: CASSSAGGDEQFF. DNA of the CDR3: TGTGCCAGCAGCTCGGCGGGAGGGGATGAGCAGTTCTTC.

The chain joins TRBV5-1 to TRBJ2-1, with 10 bases matching TRBD1. Trimming took 4 bases from V and 8 from J; bases not matched to a gene: 12. The CDR3 length is 16 residues. Germline CDR1 reads SGHRS; CDR2 reads YFSETQ. The CDR3 loop is CASSAGDRGLMDEQFF. In nucleotides, the CDR3 is TGCGCCAGCAGCGCCGGCGACAGGGGGCTCATGGATGAGCAGTTCTTC.

The V gene is TRBV7-9, the J gene TRBJ1-1, with 8 nucleotides matching TRBD1. The germline V gene encodes CDR1 SEHNR and CDR2 FQNEAQ (reference sequence). After removal of 5 bases from V and 6 bases from J, the junction contained 11 bases not matched to a gene. The CDR3 totals 15 residues. This CDR3 reads CASSPRMTGVPEAFF. In DNA, the CDR3 is TGTGCCAGCAGCCCCAGAATGACAGGGGTTCCTGAAGCTTTCTTT.

CDR3 DNA sequence: TGTGCCAGCAGCCACTTTGGAGGGGTCGGGGAGCTGTTTTTT. Amino acid sequence: CASSHFGGVGELFF. The J gene is TRBJ2-2, the V gene TRBV14; D perhaps matches TRBD2 (6 bases). The CDR3 extends over 14 amino acids. Trimming took off 3 bases at V and 7 bases at J, with 12 bases between the two ends. Germline lookup yields CDR1 SGHDN and CDR2 FVKESK.

The chain couples TRBV28 to TRBJ2-1; 8 nucleotides agree with TRBD1. J was trimmed by 7 bases and V by 4 bases; bases with no gene match: 3. The CDR3 covers 13 residues. Germline lookup yields CDR1 MDHEN and CDR2 SYDVKM. CDR3 loop: CASSSDRENEQFF. CDR3 nucleotides: TGTGCCAGCAGTTCGGACAGGGAGAATGAGCAGTTCTTC.

The CDR3 DNA is TGCGCCAGCAGCCAAGATCTAAGTTTTGAGCAGTTCTTC. Translated: CASSQDLSFEQFF. V gene TRBV4-1 combines with J gene TRBJ2-1; D ambiguous. Trimming shortened V by 0 bases and J by 9 bases, and 9 bases separated the two germline ends. Per the germline V gene, CDR1 is MGHRA and CDR2 is YSYEKL. CDR3 length: 13 residues.

This chain uses TRBV7-9 with TRBJ1-2, with D perhaps matching TRBD1 (5 bases). The V gene lost 0 bases and the J gene lost 6 bases, with 11 bases spanning the gap. The germline CDR1 and CDR2 sequences are SEHNR and FQNEAQ (reference sequence). This CDR3 has 14 residues. The DNA of the CDR3 is TGTGCCAGCAGCTTAGCGGAGACAGTTAATGGCTACACCTTC. Encoded protein: CASSLAETVNGYTF.

The chain recombines TRBV7-8 with TRBJ1-2, with 9 bases identical to TRBD1. Looked up from germline, CDR1 is SGHVS and CDR2 is FQNEAQ. The length of the CDR3 is 14 residues. The V segment lost 4 bases and the J segment 7 bases; nucleotides outside the gene matches: 7. CDR3 sequence: CASSSTGTGFGYTF. In DNA form, the CDR3 reads TGTGCCAGCAGCTCCACCGGGACAGGGTTTGGCTACACCTTC.

The chain employs TRBV10-2 and TRBJ2-1, with a possible D match to TRBD2 (7 bases). Germline V gives CDR1 WSHSY, CDR2 SAAADI. The V end lost 5 bases, the J end lost 2 bases, and 13 bases lay between the germline ends. The CDR3 is 15 amino acids. This CDR3 reads CASSYAGATYNEQFF. CDR3 nucleotide sequence: TGCGCCAGCAGTTACGCGGGGGCCACCTACAATGAGCAGTTCTTC.

The chain is built from TRBV2 and TRBJ2-7; 7 bases align to TRBD1. Germline lookup yields CDR1 SNHLY and CDR2 FYNNEI. The CDR3 is made up of 13 amino acids. V was pared by 8 bases and J by 7 bases, with 11 bases of the junction left unmatched. DNA for the CDR3: TGTGCCAGCTTGGTAGGCAGGGGGAGTGAGCAGTACTTC. Its protein is CASLVGRGSEQYF. The complete variable domain, with remaining parts taken from reference TRBV2 and TRBJ2-7, reads EPEVTQTPSHQVTQMGQEVILRCVPISNHLYFYWYRQILGQKVEFLVSFYNNEISEKSEIFDDQFSVERPDGSNFTLKIRSTKLEDSAMYFCASLVGRGSEQYFGPGTRLTVT.

This clone was recorded a few times. The chain employs TRBV10-1 and TRBJ2-1; TRBD2 agrees at 13 bases. The CDR3 totals 17 residues. V gave up 4 bases and J gave up 8 bases; unmatched junction bases: 11. The germline V gene has CDR1 WNHNN and CDR2 SYGVQD (reference sequence). The CDR3 reads CASSGGGLAGTKDEQFF. The CDR3, as DNA: TGCGCCAGCAGTGGAGGGGGACTAGCGGGAACAAAAGATGAGCAGTTCTTC.

The genes are TRBV6-1 and TRBJ2-4; the match to TRBD1 covers 8 bases. The germline CDR1 and CDR2 sequences are MNHNS and SASEGT. The V and J ends lost 2 bases and 3 bases, in that order; junction bases with no gene match: 3. This CDR3 is 15 amino acids long. Here the CDR3 reads CASSENTGGKNIQYF. The CDR3 nucleotides are TGTGCCAGCAGTGAAAATACAGGGGGCAAAAACATTCAGTACTTC.

This CDR3 reads CASSPRGYEQYF. CDR3 in DNA: TGTGCCAGCAGTCCACGGGGTTACGAGCAGTACTTC. The V and J genes are TRBV6-5 and TRBJ2-7, with D perhaps matching TRBD2 (5 bases). Germline-derived CDR1 and CDR2 are MNHEY and SVGAGI. V shed 5 bases and J shed 4 bases, with 9 bases lying between them. CDR3 size: 12 residues.

This clone has only one observation. The V gene is TRBV7-6, the J gene TRBJ1-1; TRBD1 agrees at 7 bases. Germline assignment: CDR1 SGHVS and CDR2 FNYEAQ. The CDR3 has 16 amino acids. The ends lost 5 bases at V and 7 bases at J; junction bases unmatched: 16. The CDR3 protein is CASSPRAAGGRGEAFF. The CDR3, as DNA: TGTGCCAGCAGCCCTAGAGCGGCAGGGGGAAGGGGTGAAGCTTTCTTT. The full variable domain, in which reference TRBV7-6 and TRBJ1-1 provide the parts outside the CDR3, is GAGVSQSPRYKVTKRGQDVALRCDPISGHVSLYWYRQALGQGPEFLTYFNYEAQQDKSGLPNDRFSAERPEGSISTLTIQRTEQRDSAMYRCASSPRAAGGRGEAFFGQGTRLTVV.

V usage is TRBV18 and J usage is TRBJ2-1; D is ambiguous. The CDR3 covers 13 residues. Trimming pared 3 bases from V and 6 bases from J, leaving 9 bases between. CDR1 and CDR2 (germline): KGHSH, LQKENI. For the CDR3, the DNA is TGTGCCAGCTCACCCTCCGACTCCAATGAGCAGTTCTTC. Protein product: CASSPSDSNEQFF.

V is TRBV27 and J is TRBJ2-5, with D tentatively TRBD2 (5 bases). The J call is uncertain, as TRBJ2-7 better fits the DNA end. The CDR3 extends over 11 amino acids. CDR1 MNHEY and CDR2 SMNVEV come from the germline V gene (reference sequence). In DNA form, the CDR3 reads TGTGCCAGCAGTCCGGGGTACGAGCAGTACTTC. It encodes CASSPGYEQYF.

The chain links TRBV11-2 to TRBJ2-1; TRBD2 might be the D (7 bases). This CDR3 has 16 amino acids. The V end was cut by 4 bases, the J end by 6 bases, with 19 bases between. CDR1 is SGHAT, CDR2 FQNNGV, per germline. This CDR3 reads CASSYRVSGLGNEQFF. The CDR3 DNA reads as TGTGCCAGCAGCTACAGGGTTAGCGGGTTAGGCAATGAGCAGTTCTTC.

The chain is built from TRBV28 and TRBJ2-7; TRBD1 agrees at 9 bases. J lost 3 bases, V lost 3 bases, and 6 bases had no gene match. Germline CDR1 MDHEN, CDR2 SYDVKM. This CDR3 has 15 residues. The CDR3 region is CASSFRDRVNYEQYF. In DNA form, the CDR3 reads TGTGCCAGCAGTTTTCGGGACAGGGTAAACTACGAGCAGTACTTC.

The chain combines TRBV2 with TRBJ2-3; 9 nucleotides agree with TRBD2. The length of the CDR3 is 15 residues. The germline V gene has CDR1 SNHLY and CDR2 FYNNEI. Trimming removed 1 base from V and 1 base from J; junction bases left unmatched: 0. In DNA form, the CDR3 reads TGTGCCAGCAGTGAAGTAGCGGGAGGCACAGATACGCAGTATTTT. This sequence encodes CASSEVAGGTDTQYF.